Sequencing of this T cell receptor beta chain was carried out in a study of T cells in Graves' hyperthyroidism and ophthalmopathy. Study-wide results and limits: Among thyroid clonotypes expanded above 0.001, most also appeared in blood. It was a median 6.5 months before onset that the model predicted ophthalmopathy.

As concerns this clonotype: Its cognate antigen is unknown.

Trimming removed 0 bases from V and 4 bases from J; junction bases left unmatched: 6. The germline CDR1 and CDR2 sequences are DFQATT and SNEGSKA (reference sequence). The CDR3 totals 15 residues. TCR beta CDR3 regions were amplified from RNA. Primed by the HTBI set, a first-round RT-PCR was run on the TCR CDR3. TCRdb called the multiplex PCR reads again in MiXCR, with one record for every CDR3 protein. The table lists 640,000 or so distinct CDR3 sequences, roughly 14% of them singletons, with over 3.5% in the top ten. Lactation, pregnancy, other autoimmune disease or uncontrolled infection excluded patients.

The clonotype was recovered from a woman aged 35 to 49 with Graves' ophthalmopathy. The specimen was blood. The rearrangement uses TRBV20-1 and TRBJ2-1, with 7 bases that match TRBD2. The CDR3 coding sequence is TGCAGTGCTAGAGATCGCCTAGCGGTGTACAATGAGCAGTTCTTC. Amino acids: CSARDRLAVYNEQFF.